This T cell receptor (beta chain) was captured in a study of CD8 T cells in ankylosing spondylitis. This clonotype turned up a few times. The target antigen is unknown. By quantitative 5'-RACE with molecular barcodes, the TCR beta libraries were made. MiXCR was run by TCRdb on the 5' RACE reads, yielding one entry per CDR3 protein. The sample gives 750,000 to 850,000 distinct CDR3 sequences, roughly 10% of which show up once; 0.51% is in the top ten. The study's findings and limits: A TCR beta motif of seven or eight highly homologous variants appeared characteristic of ankylosing spondylitis blood. A subset of motif variants has previously been described in the synovial fluid and blood of reactive arthritis.

The CDR3 length is 14 residues. Germline V lookup: CDR1 ENHRY, CDR2 SYGVKD. V was pared by 6 bases and J by 5 bases, with 4 bases of the junction left unmatched. The receptor comes from a male donor with ankylosing spondylitis. This chain connects TRBV10-3 to TRBJ1-6, with 7 bases that match TRBD1. Sequenced: blood, either unsorted or a sorted T cell fraction (not recorded which). The CDR3 reads CAISRDSHNSPLHF. The CDR3 nucleotides are TGTGCCATCAGCAGGGACAGTCATAATTCACCCCTCCACTTT.